This entry is about one TCR beta chain. Its antigen remains undetermined. It has no much larger one-base neighbor in the sample; base qualities were not kept. This sample was taken from a study of T cell repertoires in cytomegalovirus infection (dated by TCRdb to about 2019). With respect to the entire study: The peptide stimulations were aimed at well-studied HLA-B-restricted epitopes as well as recently identified HLA-C-restricted CMV epitopes, whose presentation resists viral immunomodulation. Donor HLA type was relevant to the analysis, as public TCR beta signatures indicated carriage of CMV infection together with the matching HLA type. Results and caveats for the whole study, not just this receptor: The ex vivo response was dominated by HLA-C-restricted CMV-specific TCR beta clonotypes, and the single most frequent clonotype in two of eight donors was supplied by these HLA-C-restricted clonotypes. In both this cohort and an independent roughly 400-donor cohort, the cumulative frequency of public TCR beta family members distinguished carriers of CMV infection plus the relevant HLA type.

The label giving this sample's treatment or condition can be read as: in vitro stimulation with specific CMV peptide epitopes to enrich CMV-specific T cells. Sequencing was carried out with an Illumina HiSeq 1500. The raw public reads went through TCRdb reprocessing: fastp at Q25, MiXCR clone calling, in-frame beta chains kept. Rows matching on CDR3 protein sequence are summarized as one entry with the most common DNA and genes. The sample table records 450,000 to 600,000 distinct CDR3 sequences; roughly 34% of these occur just once. In total, the top ten clones hold 17% of the sample. The specimen was cultured PBMCs, collected from culture after CMV antigen stimulation. This TCR was sampled from a human donor in good health (CMV status not recorded). Some clones in this sample may be carry-over from other donors' samples.

The CDR3 region: CASSESEGNEQFF. DNA sequence: TGTGCCAGCAGCGAAAGCGAGGGGAATGAGCAGTTCTTC. The rearranged segments are TRBV2 and TRBJ2-1; the D call is possibly TRBD1 or TRBD2, each sharing 5 bases. The germline V gene specifies SNHLY as CDR1 and FYNNEI as CDR2. Relative to germline, V is 6 bases shorter and J is 7 bases shorter, with 13 bases between their ends. The CDR3 covers 13 residues, taking in both the cysteine and the phenylalanine. Only the CDR3 part of the read is kept: 39 bases, read in frame from the first base.